Listed here is a single TCR beta chain. This clone was recorded a few times. Its antigen is currently not known. Base quality data are lacking; no much larger clone is found one base away. The same CDR3 is also encoded by other DNA sequences in this sample. Spanning cysteine to phenylalanine, the CDR3 consists of 13 amino acids. CDR3 DNA only is kept here, 39 bases in frame from base 1. The germline V gene encodes CDR1 SGHRS and CDR2 YFSETQ. Cut back by 0 bases and 8 bases, the V and J ends lie 11 bases apart. The donors were healthy, HIV-negative adults with no recently reported acute infections or vaccinations. All donors were Caucasian adults living in Nashville, Tennessee, USA. For unsorted samples, 100 million or so PBMCs were counted, and genomic DNA was extracted using the QIAamp DNA Blood Mini kit. After blood collection by leukapheresis, PBMCs were isolated using Ficoll-Histopaque density gradient centrifugation and then cryopreserved in the vapor phase of liquid nitrogen.

Using the deep immunoSEQ assay, TCR CDR3 regions were amplified from genomic DNA by multiplex PCR. Extracted genomic DNA from each cell subset was distributed evenly across all wells of several immunoSEQ 96-well plates, and each plate was treated as a replicate. For unsorted PBMC, roughly 0.3 ug genomic DNA, equal to approximately 30,000 T cell genomes, was loaded into each replicate PCR. Ten immunoSEQ deep assay plates were used to sequence unsorted PBMC genomic DNA. The purified libraries were quantified using a Qubit 3.0 fluorometer, sized with a Bioanalyzer 2100, and then quantified again using the KAPA Library Quantification kit. Every immunoSEQ 96-well plate was sequenced on a dedicated single-read 150-cycle Illumina NextSeq 550 flow cell. The paper's data handling went like this. The immunoSEQ output contained only junctional sequences without quality scores, so filtering could not match that applied to full-length reads. Sequences were annotated with PyIR, a Python wrapper for IgBLAST v1.9, and V/J genes and CDR3 were assigned using IMGT germline references. Reads with weak V/J assignments (E-value above 1e-6), missing CDR3, stop codons, out-of-frame junctions, or ambiguous translated residues were removed. V3J clonotypes were defined as sequences sharing an identical inferred V gene, J gene, and CDR3 amino acid sequence. The percentage overlap between two repertoires was calculated by dividing the number of shared unique clonotypes by the size of the smaller repertoire. Repertoire richness was assessed with RTK rarefaction, the Chao1 estimator, and Recon v2.1 estimates of unobserved clonotypes. Sourced from immuneACCESS, this table was stored by TCRdb with only in-frame sequences that have V and J called. A share of the clones is absent; for the studies checked, an unresolved V gene accounts for under half, and the remainder has no known explanation. The V and J calls and the clone size are those of that table, but D and trimming were determined from the DNA. Within this sample are fewer than 650,000 clones, with 75% to 85% of them counted one time only. Of the sample, 10% to 15% falls within the top ten clones.

The record originates from a study of shared clonotypes between healthy human individuals (dated by TCRdb to the early 2020s). About the full investigation: A couple of women and a few men aged 18 to 49 years were included in the cohort. Blood TCR repertoires of roughly five healthy adults were deeply sequenced to estimate repertoire size and the extent of clonotype sharing between individuals. Different laboratories and diverse techniques were used to prepare libraries and sequence TCR repertoires, to increase sequencing depth and limit assay-specific biases. Per donor, leukapheresis produced somewhere between about 0.9 and 9.5 billion PBMCs. Results the study describes overall, beyond this receptor: Pairwise subsampling led to the expectation that sequencing depth would affect the degree of clonotype sharing among donors. Because the study included a small number of donors, the genetic and exposure-history diversity represented was limited. Sampling was restricted to blood, and TCR repertoires in tissues likely differ from the TCR repertoires found in blood.

What was sequenced was PBMCs. The clonotype comes from a woman in her 40s in good health. Some clones in this sample may be carry-over from other donors' samples. The sequence is built from TRBV5-1 and TRBJ1-2, with the D gene call left open. The CDR3 is CASSLDSARGYTF. The DNA sequence is TGCGCCAGCAGCTTGGACAGCGCGAGGGGCTACACCTTC. Beyond the CDR3, the reference TRBV5-1 and TRBJ1-2 genes provide the residues; the full variable domain reads: KAGVTQTPRYLIKTRGQQVTLSCSPISGHRSVSWYQQTPGQGLQFLFEYFSETQRNKGNFPGRFSGRQFSNSRSEMNVSTLELGDSALYLCASSLDSARGYTFGSGTRLTVV.